A selection of T cell receptor beta chains follows, all from one sample in a study of blood T cell repertoires in COVID-19. Assay: immunoSEQ multiplex PCR; the TCRdb copy retains only in-frame clones and omits some. The sample includes over 90,000 clones, over 75% of them seen just once. Sequenced: peripheral blood. The receptors shown here come from a man older than 75 with active or convalescent COVID-19. Both conserved end residues are part of each CDR3. Each record gives: J gene, clone size, D gene, V gene, CDR3 length, CDR3 protein, CDR3 DNA. D genes are given only for firm matches. Size is stated for part of the rows, as once, few or many counts, or as a class when the clone is expanded.

J: TRBJ1-4
size: few
D: -
V: TRBV19
length: 14
CDR3: CASSISVAGEKLFF
DNA: TGTGCCAGTAGTATCTCCGTGGCGGGGGAAAAACTGTTTTTT

J: TRBJ1-1
size: -
D: -
V: TRBV6-1
length: 14
CDR3: CASSETSLNTEAFF
DNA: TGTGCCAGCAGTGAAACATCCCTGAACACTGAAGCTTTCTTT

J: TRBJ1-2
size: -
D: TRBD1
V: TRBV5-8
length: 14
CDR3: CASRLQGTLYGYTF
DNA: TGTGCCAGCAGGTTACAGGGGACTCTTTATGGCTACACCTTC

J: TRBJ1-1
size: -
D: TRBD1
V: TRBV19
length: 17
CDR3: CASSIVGTGALNTEAFF
DNA: TGTGCCAGTAGTATAGTAGGGACAGGGGCCCTGAACACTGAAGCTTTCTTT

J: TRBJ1-1
size: -
D: -
V: TRBV29-1
length: 13
CDR3: CSVLKEKNTEAFF
DNA: TGCAGCGTGTTAAAAGAGAAGAACACTGAAGCTTTCTTT

J: TRBJ1-2
size: -
D: -
V: TRBV19
length: 12
CDR3: CASMRGSYGYTF
DNA: TGTGCCAGTATGCGGGGCTCCTATGGCTACACCTTC

J: TRBJ1-1
size: -
D: TRBD1
V: TRBV30
length: 14
CDR3: CAWSTGTVNTEAFF
DNA: TGTGCCTGGAGTACCGGGACAGTGAACACTGAAGCTTTCTTT

J: TRBJ2-1
size: -
D: TRBD1
V: TRBV5-1
length: 15
CDR3: CASSLVDRGYNEQFF
DNA: TGCGCCAGCAGCTTGGTGGACAGGGGCTACAATGAGCAGTTCTTC

J: TRBJ1-2
size: -
D: -
V: TRBV15
length: 15
CDR3: CATSRDRGFGYGYTF
DNA: TGTGCCACCAGCAGAGACAGGGGCTTTGGGTATGGCTACACCTTC

J: TRBJ2-1
size: -
D: -
V: TRBV10-3
length: 16
CDR3: CATRHGAGYSYNEQFF
DNA: TGTGCCACCCGCCATGGGGCGGGATACTCCTACAATGAGCAGTTCTTC

J: TRBJ1-2
size: -
D: -
V: TRBV6-5
length: 12
CDR3: CASSPGAGGYTF
DNA: TGTGCCAGCAGTCCAGGGGCGGGTGGCTACACCTTC

J: TRBJ2-1
size: -
D: TRBD2
V: TRBV9
length: 18
CDR3: CASSPGTSGGFSYNEQFF
DNA: TGTGCCAGCAGCCCGGGGACTAGCGGGGGGTTCTCCTACAATGAGCAGTTCTTC

J: TRBJ1-4
size: -
D: -
V: TRBV19
length: 15
CDR3: CASSPDSTTNEKLFF
DNA: TGTGCCAGTAGCCCAGACAGCACAACTAATGAAAAACTGTTTTTT

J: TRBJ1-5
size: -
D: -
V: TRBV6-2/TRBV6-3
length: 16
CDR3: CASSPRVGPGNQPQHF
DNA: TGTGCCAGCAGCCCCCGGGTGGGGCCGGGCAATCAGCCCCAGCATTTT

J: TRBJ1-5
size: -
D: TRBD1
V: TRBV20-1
length: 13
CDR3: CSASGQVNQPQHF
DNA: TGCAGTGCTAGTGGACAGGTCAATCAGCCCCAGCATTTT

J: TRBJ2-7
size: once
D: -
V: TRBV6-5
length: 13
CDR3: CASSLYLNYEQYF
DNA: TGTGCCAGCAGTCTCTACTTGAACTACGAGCAGTACTTC

J: TRBJ2-3
size: -
D: TRBD1
V: TRBV15
length: 13
CDR3: CATSSRGQDTQYF
DNA: TGTGCCACCAGCAGCAGGGGGCAGGATACGCAGTATTTT

J: TRBJ2-2
size: -
D: -
V: TRBV7-2
length: 16
CDR3: CASSLAQLASTGELFF
DNA: TGTGCCAGCAGCTTAGCTCAACTAGCATCCACCGGGGAGCTGTTTTTT

J: TRBJ1-6
size: -
D: -
V: TRBV7-8
length: 12
CDR3: CASSMSPEGLHF
DNA: TGTGCCAGCAGCATGTCTCCCGAGGGTCTCCACTTT

J: TRBJ1-1
size: -
D: TRBD1
V: TRBV18
length: 16
CDR3: CASSPPNRGLNTEAFF
DNA: TGTGCCAGCTCACCACCAAACAGGGGGCTTAACACTGAAGCTTTCTTT

J: TRBJ1-1
size: -
D: -
V: TRBV7-9
length: 13
CDR3: CASSSTSTTEAFF
DNA: TGTGCCAGCAGCTCTACCTCTACCACTGAAGCTTTCTTT

J: TRBJ1-2
size: few
D: -
V: TRBV7-9
length: 16
CDR3: CASTATVQAGAAGYTF
DNA: TGTGCCAGCACCGCAACAGTCCAGGCAGGGGCGGCTGGCTACACCTTC

J: TRBJ1-5
size: -
D: TRBD1
V: TRBV19
length: 15
CDR3: CASSIGQGSNQPQHF
DNA: TGTGCCAGTAGTATAGGACAGGGAAGCAATCAGCCCCAGCATTTT

J: TRBJ1-2
size: -
D: -
V: TRBV20-1
length: 15
CDR3: CSASSTTGAYYGYTF
DNA: TGCAGTGCTAGTTCTACGACAGGAGCCTATTATGGCTACACCTTC

J: TRBJ2-3
size: -
D: -
V: TRBV6-5
length: 14
CDR3: CASSYGRDQDTQYF
DNA: TGTGCCAGCAGTTACGGCAGGGATCAAGATACGCAGTATTTT

J: TRBJ1-1
size: -
D: -
V: TRBV11-1
length: 16
CDR3: CASSLSRLGPNTEAFF
DNA: TGTGCCAGCAGCCTTAGCCGCTTGGGTCCGAACACTGAAGCTTTCTTT

J: TRBJ1-1
size: -
D: -
V: TRBV2
length: 14
CDR3: CASNLETGDTEAFF
DNA: TGTGCCAGCAATCTGGAGACAGGTGACACTGAAGCTTTCTTT

J: TRBJ1-2
size: -
D: -
V: TRBV6-5
length: 13
CDR3: CASSLEGGYGYTF
DNA: TGTGCCAGCAGTTTAGAGGGAGGCTATGGCTACACCTTC

J: TRBJ2-5
size: -
D: TRBD2
V: TRBV11-2
length: 16
CDR3: CASSSRTSGTGETQYF
DNA: TGTGCCAGCAGCTCTCGGACTAGCGGGACTGGGGAGACCCAGTACTTC

J: TRBJ1-1
size: -
D: -
V: TRBV19
length: 12
CDR3: CASSIRNTEAFF
DNA: TGTGCCAGTAGTATCAGGAACACTGAAGCTTTCTTT